This T cell receptor beta chain was profiled in a study of T cells in Graves' hyperthyroidism and ophthalmopathy. Background on the study: The blood sample was taken at first diagnosis, before treatment began.

Only a few counts were recorded for this clonotype. Germline V lookup: CDR1 LGHDT, CDR2 YNNKEL (reference sequence). This CDR3 has 12 residues. V lost 2 bases to trimming and J lost 10 bases, with 9 bases between them. The authors deemed Graves' hyperthyroidism stable absent ophthalmopathy progression within 18 months. The source material, RNA transcripts, was used to amplify TCR beta CDR3 regions. The HTBI set primed first-round TCR CDR3 RT-PCR. TCRdb reanalysed the multiplex PCR reads using MiXCR and keeps one entry per CDR3 protein. The sample lists approximately 400,000 distinct CDR3 sequences; roughly 25% were seen once.

The sequencing sample was made of blood. The rearrangement uses TRBV3-1 and TRBJ2-1; D not certain. This TCR derives from a man in his fifties or sixties with Graves' hyperthyroidism. Here the CDR3 reads CASSQLADEQFF. The CDR3 DNA sequence: TGTGCCAGCAGCCAATTGGCGGACGAGCAGTTCTTC.